In this sample, the clone carrying this T cell receptor (beta chain) turned up a few times. Germline V lookup: CDR1 LGHNT, CDR2 FRNRAP. The CDR3 is 13 amino acids. V was trimmed by 4 bases and J by 10 bases, leaving 11 bases between them. The data stem from a study of spatial heterogeneity in lung cancer. TCRdb fed the 5' RACE reads into MiXCR, producing one record per CDR3 protein. The table lists some 39,000 distinct CDR3 sequences, 6.8% of them singletons, with 35% to 55% in the top ten. Time point meaning: sample taken at primary tumor resection. Tumor, nontumor lung or frozen PBMC supplied whole RNA that was sequenced unsorted.

The source is a female donor with early-stage non-small cell lung cancer. Specimen: PBMCs, collected at surgery. The chain uses TRBV12-5 and TRBJ1-6, with D possibly being TRBD1 (6 bases). The CDR3 here is CASGYREVSPLHF. DNA of the CDR3: TGTGCTAGTGGTTACAGGGAGGTCTCACCCCTCCACTTT.